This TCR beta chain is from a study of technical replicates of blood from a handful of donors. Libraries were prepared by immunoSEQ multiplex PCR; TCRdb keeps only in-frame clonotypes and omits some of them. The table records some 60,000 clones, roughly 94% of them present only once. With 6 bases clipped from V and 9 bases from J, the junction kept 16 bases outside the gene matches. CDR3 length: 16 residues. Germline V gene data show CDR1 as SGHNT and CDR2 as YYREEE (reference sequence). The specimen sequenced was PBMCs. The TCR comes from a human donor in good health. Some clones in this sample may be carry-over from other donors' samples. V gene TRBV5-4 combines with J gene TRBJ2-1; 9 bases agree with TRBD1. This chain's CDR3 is CASTRIGTGITTEQFF. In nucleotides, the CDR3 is TGTGCCAGCACCCGAATTGGGACAGGGATTACTACTGAGCAGTTCTTC.